The rows below give T cell receptor beta chains drawn from one sample of a study of T cells in localized non-small cell lung cancer. Sequencing used immunoSEQ multiplex PCR; TCRdb keeps in-frame clones, though not all of them. The repertoire includes around 30,000 clones, around 89% of them detected once, and 10% to 15% sits in the top ten. Sequences were derived from peripheral blood, sampled before any cancer treatment. These receptors came from a female donor older than 55 with stage III squamous cell lung carcinoma. CDR3s include the opening cysteine and the closing phenylalanine or tryptophan. D genes are given only for firm matches. Clone sizes are given selectively: once, few, many, or a class where the clone is expanded.

clone_size	v_call	j_call	d_call	cdr3_nt	cdr3_aa
once	TRBV19	TRBJ2-6	.	TGTGCCAGTAGTTCTGGGACTGGGGCCAACGTCCTGACTTTC	CASSSGTGANVLTF
.	TRBV28	TRBJ2-3	.	TGTGCCAGCAGGCCAATGGGGCGGAGCACAGATACGCAGTATTTT	CASRPMGRSTDTQYF
once	TRBV5-1	TRBJ2-2	TRBD1	TGCGCCAGCAGCTTGCTCCCGGGACAGGGGAACACCGGGGAGCTGTTTTTT	CASSLLPGQGNTGELFF
once	TRBV27	TRBJ2-1	TRBD2	TGTGCCAGCAGCCGTCTAGCGGGGGGCGACAATGAGCAGTTCTTC	CASSRLAGGDNEQFF
.	TRBV10-3	TRBJ2-1	TRBD2	TGTGCCATCAGCGGGACTAGTTACAATGAGCAGTTCTTC	CAISGTSYNEQFF
medium-sized	TRBV27	TRBJ1-4	.	TGTGCCAGCAGTTTATCTGGGACCTGGGGTGAAAAACTGTTTTTT	CASSLSGTWGEKLFF
.	TRBV15	TRBJ2-2	.	TGTGCCACCAGCAGAGGGGCAGGGCCCAACACCGGGGAGCTGTTTTTT	CATSRGAGPNTGELFF
few	TRBV19	TRBJ1-5	.	TGTGCCAGTAGGAGGGGGGGCAGTGGGCGGAATCAGCCCCAGCATTTT	CASRRGGSGRNQPQHF
.	TRBV7-2	TRBJ2-3	.	TGTGCCAGCAGCTTAGGCTTCGCAGATACGCAGTATTTT	CASSLGFADTQYF
.	TRBV18	TRBJ2-7	.	TGTGCCAGCTCCCACAGGGATGGTAAGGCCTACGAGCAGTACTTC	CASSHRDGKAYEQYF
.	TRBV7-8	TRBJ2-1	.	TGTGCCAGCAGCTTATGGGGTGAGCAGTTCTTC	CASSLWGEQFF
.	TRBV7-9	TRBJ1-1	TRBD1	TGTGCCAGCAGGGGGACAGGGGGGACTGAAGCTTTCTTT	CASRGTGGTEAFF
few	TRBV28	TRBJ1-2	.	TGTGCCAGCAGTTTCGGGGGCTATGGCTACACCTTC	CASSFGGYGYTF
.	TRBV5-6	TRBJ2-5	TRBD2	TGTGCCAGCAGCTTCGGGGGGGCGGAAGAGACCCAGTACTTC	CASSFGGAEETQYF
.	TRBV18	TRBJ1-1	.	TGTGCCAGCTCACCCAGGGTCAAGGAAGCTTTCTTT	CASSPRVKEAFF
once	TRBV4-2	TRBJ2-5	.	TGTGCCAGCAGCCAAGATGAGCGGGCGGGCAAAGAGACCCAGTACTTC	CASSQDERAGKETQYF
.	TRBV7-2	TRBJ2-3	.	TGTGCCAGCAGCTTGGTCTGGAAGGAGACGCAGTATTTT	CASSLVWKETQYF
.	TRBV7-9	TRBJ2-3	TRBD2	TGTGCCAGCGGTAGCGGGGGGCTCGGTGTGGGCTTAGCAGATACGCAGTATTTT	CASGSGGLGVGLADTQYF
.	TRBV19	TRBJ1-6	.	TGTGCCAGTAGTATAGTATCGGGGGCAGGCTCACCCCTCCACTTT	CASSIVSGAGSPLHF
.	TRBV14	TRBJ1-6	.	TGTGCCAGCAGCCAAGGCGTCTATTCACCCCTCCACTTT	CASSQGVYSPLHF